The 31 T cell receptor beta chains below were found in one sample sequenced in a study of blood T cells in healthy people across ages. A sample-barcoded 5' primer and a J-beta primer mix were used in a second PCR of roughly 7 to 12 cycles. TCRdb re-called the 5' RACE reads with MiXCR, one entry per CDR3 protein. The sample contains 650,000 to 800,000 distinct CDR3 sequences, under 45% of which appear only once. Sequencing was performed on blood. These TCRs come from a man in his 60s in good health.

This chain uses TRBV12-3 or TRBV12-4 with TRBJ1-5; 8 positions match TRBD1. J was trimmed by 0 bases and V by 5 bases; bases with no gene match: 15. CDR3 size: 19 residues. CDR3 sequence (DNA): TGTGCCAGCAGTCCAAGTGCAGGGGGCCTTCCATATAGCAATCAGCCCCAGCATTTT. This translates into CASSPSAGGLPYSNQPQHF.

J is TRBJ2-1 and V is TRBV18; 11 positions match TRBD2. V was pared by 5 bases and J by 4 bases, with 4 bases of the junction left unmatched. The CDR3 is 15 amino acids. CDR1 and CDR2 from the germline V gene are KGHSH and LQKENI. CDR3 coding DNA: TGTGCCAGCTCATCCATAGCGGGGGGGTACAATGAGCAGTTCTTC. This encodes CASSSIAGGYNEQFF.

This chain connects TRBV28 to TRBJ2-5, with D perhaps matching TRBD1 (5 bases). Trimming removed 5 bases from V and 11 bases from J, with 24 bases in between. This CDR3 has 15 residues. The germline CDR1 and CDR2 sequences are MDHEN and SYDVKM. This CDR3 reads CASSPLRRVGVEQYF. For the CDR3, the DNA is TGTGCCAGCAGTCCCCTTCGCAGGGTTGGAGTTGAGCAGTACTTC.

The rearrangement joins TRBV4-3 to TRBJ2-7; 13 bases map to TRBD2. Unmatched junction bases numbered 6, after V lost 1 base and J lost 6 bases. Germline CDR1 LGHNA, CDR2 YSLEER. This CDR3 comprises 16 residues. CDR3 DNA: TGCGCCAGCAGCCAAGGGACTAGCGGGGGTTCTGGCGAGCAGTACTTC. Translating gives CASSQGTSGGSGEQYF.

This chain connects TRBV20-1 to TRBJ2-5; 8 bases are a match to TRBD1. Trimming took 4 bases from V and 3 from J; bases not matched to a gene: 10. The CDR3 consists of 15 residues. CDR1 DFQATT and CDR2 SNEGSKA come from the germline V gene (reference sequence). The CDR3 here is CSATNPGGLEETQYF. CDR3 coding DNA: TGCAGTGCTACAAACCCAGGGGGCTTAGAAGAGACCCAGTACTTC.

The chain employs TRBV6-2 or TRBV6-3 and TRBJ2-7; the D is unclear. V lost 8 bases to trimming and J lost 2 bases, with 16 bases between them. The CDR3 runs to 14 residues. CDR1 MNHEY and CDR2 SVGEGT come from the germline V gene. Here the CDR3 DNA reads TGTGCCAGCCTGAGAGCACAAAAACCCTACGAGCAGTACTTC. It codes for CASLRAQKPYEQYF.

The chain joins TRBV2 to TRBJ2-5; either TRBD1 or TRBD2 may supply D (5 bases each). The germline V gene encodes CDR1 SNHLY and CDR2 FYNNEI. This CDR3 has 14 amino acids. The V and J ends lost 6 bases and 5 bases respectively, with 16 bases between them. CDR3 in amino acids: CASSENWGGETQYF. The CDR3 DNA reads TGTGCCAGCAGCGAGAACTGGGGCGGGGAGACCCAGTACTTC.

Many counts were recorded for this clonotype. The CDR3: CASSQGTALEITDLYGYTF. The CDR3 DNA follows: TGTGCCAGCAGCCAGGGGACGGCTTTGGAGATTACGGATTTATATGGCTACACCTTC. V usage is TRBV3-1 and J usage is TRBJ1-2; D is perhaps TRBD1 (5 bases). The germline V gene encodes CDR1 LGHDT and CDR2 YNNKEL (reference sequence). This CDR3 contains 19 residues. V was clipped by 3 bases and J by 5 bases, with 28 bases between them.

J is TRBJ2-1 and V is TRBV27; 13 nucleotides align to TRBD2. V dropped 2 bases and J dropped 4; count of bases not matched to a gene: 2. CDR1 is MNHEY and CDR2 is SMNVEV in the germline V gene (reference sequence). The CDR3 is 16 amino acids. Written as DNA, the CDR3 is TGTGCCAGCAGTTTAAAGACTAGCGGGGGGTACAATGAGCAGTTCTTC. Translation gives CASSLKTSGGYNEQFF.

The chain couples TRBV9 to TRBJ2-1; 10 bases line up with TRBD2. V was pared by 0 bases and J by 7 bases, with 7 bases of the junction left unmatched. The CDR3 loop spans 16 amino acids. Germline V gives CDR1 SGDLS, CDR2 YYNGEE. The chain's CDR3 is CASSVVSGGARNEQFF. The CDR3 DNA reads as TGTGCCAGCAGCGTAGTGAGCGGGGGGGCCCGGAATGAGCAGTTCTTC.

This clonotype was counted between two and nine times. V and J are TRBV20-1 and TRBJ2-5, with 7 bases identical to TRBD1. Germline V CDR1 and CDR2: DFQATT, SNEGSKA (reference sequence). The CDR3 is 14 amino acids. V shed 3 bases and J 4 bases; nucleotides not matched to a gene: 8. This CDR3 is CSARTGLDGETQYF. Written as DNA, the CDR3 is TGCAGTGCTAGGACAGGGTTAGATGGAGAGACCCAGTACTTC.

The chain joins TRBV11-3 to TRBJ2-3; the match to TRBD2 covers 9 bases. Germline trimming cut 11 bases from V and 5 bases from J; bases unmatched to any gene: 14. The CDR3 covers 15 residues. The germline V gene encodes CDR1 SGHNT and CDR2 YENEEA. CDR3 residues: CACNLAGSPGDTQYF. In DNA, the CDR3 is TGTGCCTGCAACCTAGCGGGGTCTCCGGGAGATACGCAGTATTTT.

The chain is built from TRBV7-3 and TRBJ2-1; a possible D gene is TRBD1 (6 bases). The CDR3 loop spans 13 amino acids. The V gene lost 4 bases and the J gene lost 12 bases, with 16 bases spanning the gap. The germline V gene has CDR1 SGHTA and CDR2 FQGTGA. CDR3 loop: CASSYAGVEAQFF. DNA of the CDR3: TGTGCCAGCAGCTACGCAGGGGTCGAGGCGCAGTTCTTC.

V and J are TRBV2 and TRBJ2-5; D is perhaps TRBD1 (5 bases). The ends were cut back, 4 bases at V and 0 bases at J, with 6 bases in the middle. Germline loops: CDR1 SNHLY, CDR2 FYNNEI. The CDR3 has 13 amino acids. CDR3 protein: CASSGQYQETQYF. CDR3 DNA: TGTGCCAGCAGTGGACAGTACCAAGAGACCCAGTACTTC.

This chain connects TRBV28 to TRBJ2-4, with TRBD1 as a possible D gene (5 bases). Trimming removed 2 bases from V and 0 bases from J, with 11 bases in between. Germline-derived CDR1 and CDR2 are MDHEN and SYDVKM. This CDR3 region has 16 residues. CDR3 nucleotides: TGTGCCAGCAGTTTACAGGGTACAGTAGCCAAAAACATTCAGTACTTC. Amino acid sequence: CASSLQGTVAKNIQYF.

This clonotype was seen more than once but under ten times. This rearrangement joins TRBV20-1 to TRBJ1-1; no clear D. Germline V lookup: CDR1 DFQATT, CDR2 SNEGSKA (reference sequence). V was cut by 0 bases and J by 0 bases, with 11 bases left in between. The CDR3 extends over 15 amino acids. The CDR3 nucleotides read TGCAGTGCTAGAGAGCGGACCAAACTGAACACTGAAGCTTTCTTT. It encodes CSARERTKLNTEAFF.

Turning to this clonotype: Sequence at one end of the junction differs from germline and may be a read error. This rearrangement joins TRBV20-1 to TRBJ2-1; maybe TRBD2 (7 bases). The CDR3 extends over 16 amino acids. The germline CDR1 and CDR2 sequences are DFQATT and SNEGSKA (reference sequence). The CDR3 is CSAGDMGGSSYNKQFF. Here the CDR3 DNA reads TGCAGTGCTGGGGACATGGGGGGGAGCTCCTACAATAAGCAGTTCTTC.

This rearrangement joins TRBV10-3 to TRBJ2-7; D is unclear. Trimming shortened V by 0 bases and J by 1 base, and 13 bases separated the two germline ends. The CDR3 sequence is 16 residues long. Per the germline V gene, CDR1 is ENHRY and CDR2 is SYGVKD. CDR3 in amino acids: CAISESTAAISYEQYF. The CDR3 DNA follows: TGTGCCATCAGTGAGTCTACGGCAGCAATTTCCTACGAGCAGTACTTC.

The V call is TRBV9, the J call TRBJ1-1; D is undetermined. CDR3 length: 16 residues. CDR1 is SGDLS and CDR2 is YYNGEE in the germline V gene. With 4 bases removed from V and 3 bases from J, the gap between germline ends came to 19 bases. The CDR3: CASSPRSRNGYTEAFF. The DNA of the CDR3 is TGTGCCAGCAGCCCCCGCAGCCGTAACGGATACACTGAAGCTTTCTTT. Based on the CDR3 plus reference TRBV9 and TRBJ1-1, the full variable domain is DSGVTQTPKHLITATGQRVTLRCSPRSGDLSVYWYQQSLDQGLQFLIQYYNGEERAKGNILERFSAQQFPDLHSELNLSSLELGDSALYFCASSPRSRNGYTEAFFGQGTRLTVV.

This clonotype was detected only a few times. This chain's CDR3 is CASSLDETLHEQYF. As DNA, the CDR3 is TGCGCCAGCAGCTTGGATGAAACCCTCCACGAGCAGTACTTC. This chain connects TRBV5-1 to TRBJ2-7; D is unresolved. Trimming took off 0 bases at V and 5 bases at J, with 12 bases between the two ends. CDR3 size: 14 residues. CDR1 is SGHRS and CDR2 is YFSETQ in the germline V gene.

The table lists this clonotype with a few counts. The chain recombines TRBV20-1 with TRBJ2-1; TRBD2 aligns across 7 bases. Germline V gives CDR1 DFQATT, CDR2 SNEGSKA (reference sequence). Trimming took 0 bases from V and 5 from J; bases not matched to a gene: 13. This CDR3 comprises 17 residues. This chain's CDR3 is CSARDELTAGINNEQFF. In DNA, the CDR3 is TGCAGTGCTAGAGATGAACTGACAGCGGGGATTAACAATGAGCAGTTCTTC.

The chain recombines TRBV6-1 with TRBJ1-6, with D perhaps TRBD1 (6 bases). This CDR3 has 15 amino acids. The V end was cut by 6 bases, the J end by 5 bases, with 14 bases between. Germline CDR1 and CDR2: MNHNS and SASEGT. CDR3 sequence: CASSFRGQNNSPLHF. The CDR3 DNA follows: TGTGCCAGCAGCTTCAGGGGCCAAAATAATTCACCCCTCCACTTT.

The CDR3 DNA reads as TGCAGCGTTGACGAGGCTGCAAGCTCCTACAATGAGCAGTACTTC. Protein sequence: CSVDEAASSYNEQYF. The chain couples TRBV29-1 to TRBJ2-1; D is undetermined. The closer fit of TRBJ2-7 to the DNA end suggests the J call may be wrong. The CDR3 sequence is 15 residues long. Germline CDR1 is SQVTM and CDR2 is ANQGSEA.

This clonotype has only a few counts. This chain uses TRBV2 with TRBJ1-5; 7 nucleotides match TRBD1. There are 14 residues in the CDR3. Trimming at V came to 5 bases and at J to 5 bases, leaving 6 bases not matched to a gene. Germline CDR1 reads SNHLY; CDR2 reads FYNNEI. Here the CDR3 reads CASSYTGTDQPQHF. CDR3 nucleotide sequence: TGTGCCAGCAGTTATACCGGGACAGATCAGCCCCAGCATTTT. Supplemented by reference TRBV2 and TRBJ1-5, the full variable domain reads EPEVTQTPSHQVTQMGQEVILRCVPISNHLYFYWYRQILGQKVEFLVSFYNNEISEKSEIFDDQFSVERPDGSNFTLKIRSTKLEDSAMYFCASSYTGTDQPQHFGDGTRLSIL.

This clonotype was counted a few times. The CDR3 sequence: CASNLLNTEAFF. CDR3 in DNA: TGTGCCAGCAACCTTCTGAACACTGAAGCTTTCTTT. This chain uses TRBV2 with TRBJ1-1, with no clear D. The V end was cut by 7 bases, the J end by 0 bases, with 6 bases between. The CDR3 extends over 12 amino acids. CDR1 is SNHLY and CDR2 is FYNNEI in the germline V gene.

The rearrangement joins TRBV7-2 to TRBJ2-3; 10 bases match TRBD2. CDR1 and CDR2 (germline): SGHTA, FQGNSA. Trimming removed 5 bases from V and 1 base from J; junction bases left unmatched: 9. The length of the CDR3 is 17 residues. The CDR3 sequence: CASSPAGTSAGTDTQYF. CDR3 bases: TGTGCCAGCAGCCCCGCCGGGACTAGCGCGGGCACAGATACGCAGTATTTT.

The chain uses TRBV10-3 and TRBJ1-1, with D possibly being TRBD1 (6 bases). The germline gives CDR1 ENHRY, CDR2 SYGVKD. CDR3 length equals 12 residues. Trimming pared 5 bases from V and 9 bases from J, leaving 13 bases between. This CDR3 reads CAISSGAEKAFF. The CDR3 DNA sequence: TGTGCCATCAGTTCAGGGGCGGAGAAAGCTTTCTTT.

This clonotype has only a few counts. This rearrangement joins TRBV29-1 to TRBJ1-4, with unresolved D. Per germline, CDR1 SQVTM and CDR2 ANQGSEA. The ends were cut back, 2 bases at V and 10 bases at J, with 14 bases in the middle. There are 13 residues in the CDR3. The DNA for the CDR3 is TGCAGCGTTGAATATGGGTCGACCCGAAAACTGTTTTTT. It encodes CSVEYGSTRKLFF.

The chain recombines TRBV28 with TRBJ1-4; no reliable D call. This CDR3 is 14 amino acids long. CDR1 is MDHEN, CDR2 SYDVKM, per germline. Trimming took off 2 bases at V and 8 bases at J, with 12 bases between the two ends. The CDR3 coding sequence is TGTGCCAGCAGTTTAGTAGGGCCGAGGGAAAAACTGTTTTTT. It translates to CASSLVGPREKLFF.

This rearrangement joins TRBV29-1 to TRBJ1-1; D not certain. Per the germline V gene, CDR1 is SQVTM and CDR2 is ANQGSEA. V shed 4 bases and J shed 0 bases, with 9 bases lying between them. The CDR3 has 13 residues. The chain's CDR3 is CSVGDLMNTEAFF. The CDR3, as DNA: TGCAGCGTTGGCGACCTCATGAACACTGAAGCTTTCTTT.

This chain connects TRBV2 to TRBJ2-7; D tentatively reads TRBD1 or TRBD2 (5 bases each). V was trimmed by 5 bases and J by 5 bases, leaving 16 bases between them. The germline CDR1 and CDR2 sequences are SNHLY and FYNNEI. This CDR3 is built from 14 residues. The CDR3 loop reads CASSYSGTIDEQYF. In DNA form, the CDR3 reads TGTGCCAGCAGTTATTCCGGGACCATCGACGAGCAGTACTTC.